Shown below are 27 T cell receptor beta chains from a single sample sequenced in a study of T-cell reconstitution after alpha-beta-depleted transplantation in children. Unique molecular identifiers featured in how the TCRbeta library was prepared. TCRdb analysed the PCR reads with MiXCR anew, one entry per CDR3 protein. This sample has 17,000 or so distinct CDR3 sequences, with under 15% found just once. Source: PBMCs, mostly from graft donor cells, taken 180 days after TCRalphabeta/CD19-depleted stem cell transplant. These receptors were collected from a boy in the first two years of life who had a stem cell transplant for Wiskott-Aldrich syndrome, so the T cells may come from the graft donor.

In its sample, this clonotype was seen many times. This rearrangement joins TRBV28 to TRBJ1-1, with TRBD1 as a possible D gene (6 bases). CDR1 and CDR2 from the germline V gene are MDHEN and SYDVKM. Trimming removed 6 bases at V and 4 bases at J, with 21 bases between. CDR3 length: 16 residues. CDR3 amino acids: CASSSNWGAGGTEAFF. In nucleotides, the CDR3 is TGTGCCAGCAGCTCGAATTGGGGGGCGGGTGGCACTGAAGCTTTCTTT.

This clonotype turned up a few times. This chain links TRBV20-1 with TRBJ2-1; 7 nucleotides agree with TRBD2. Germline values: CDR1 DFQATT, CDR2 SNEGSKA (reference sequence). This CDR3 has 12 amino acids. The trim removed 7 bases at V and 6 bases at J, leaving 6 bases unmatched. The CDR3 loop is CSGTGGLNEQFF. Here the CDR3 DNA reads TGCAGTGGAACGGGAGGCCTCAATGAGCAGTTCTTC.

The CDR3 region has the DNA TGTGCCAGCAGTTTATGGGACAGCTGGGGGGCCGCTGAAGCTTTCTTT. Translated: CASSLWDSWGAAEAFF. This chain joins TRBV28 and TRBJ1-1; a weak D match, TRBD1 (6 bases). Germline V gene data show CDR1 as MDHEN and CDR2 as SYDVKM. V dropped 0 bases and J dropped 6 bases, with 17 bases sitting between them. The CDR3 runs 16 residues.

In its sample, this clonotype was seen many times. V gene TRBV12-3 or TRBV12-4 combines with J gene TRBJ1-1; D is perhaps TRBD1 (5 bases). This CDR3 contains 14 residues. Trimming cost V 3 bases and J 5 bases, with 13 bases left between them. CDR3: CASSLIGGWTEAFF. The CDR3 nucleotides read TGTGCCAGCAGTTTGATTGGGGGTTGGACTGAAGCTTTCTTT.

This clonotype was counted only a few times. CDR3 amino acids: CASSLLLGQAYNEQFF. The CDR3 DNA reads as TGCGCCAGCAGCTTACTATTGGGACAGGCCTACAATGAGCAGTTCTTC. V and J are TRBV5-1 and TRBJ2-1; 8 bases map to TRBD1. CDR3 length: 16 residues. Germline CDR1 is SGHRS and CDR2 is YFSETQ. Trimming at V came to 2 bases and at J to 2 bases, leaving 6 bases not matched to a gene.

This clonotype was seen a few times. The CDR3 nucleotides are TGTGCCAGCTCACAGGGGATGCCGGGAGCGAGCTCCTACGAGCAGTACTTC. Amino acid sequence: CASSQGMPGASSYEQYF. The V call is TRBV18, the J call TRBJ2-7; D perhaps matches TRBD2 (6 bases). Germline-derived CDR1 and CDR2 are KGHSH and LQKENI. V lost 4 bases and J 0 bases, leaving 19 bases between the germline ends. CDR3 length: 17 residues.

In its sample, this clonotype was seen many times. V usage is TRBV7-9 and J usage is TRBJ2-3, with TRBD2 matching 8 bases. Losses at the gene ends were 4 bases for V and 2 bases for J; bases not matched to a gene: 5. This CDR3 comprises 15 residues. Germline V gene lookup returns CDR1 SEHNR and CDR2 FQNEAQ (reference sequence). CDR3 sequence: CASSSSGGVTDTQYF. CDR3 bases: TGTGCCAGCAGCTCAAGCGGGGGAGTCACAGATACGCAGTATTTT.

This clonotype was seen repeatedly, ten times or more. The chain uses TRBV11-2 and TRBJ1-2; no definite D call. The V end lost 0 bases, the J end lost 4 bases, and 3 bases lay between the germline ends. The CDR3 loop spans 12 amino acids. Germline V gene data show CDR1 as SGHAT and CDR2 as FQNNGV. This CDR3 is CASSLDGYGYTF. The CDR3 DNA reads as TGTGCCAGCAGCTTAGATGGCTATGGCTACACCTTC.

This clonotype was recorded at least ten times. CDR3 DNA: TGCAGCATCTTAAAAGCGGGAGCAGATACGCAGTATTTT. It codes for CSILKAGADTQYF. J is TRBJ2-3 and V is TRBV29-1; 8 bases are shared with TRBD2. The CDR3 consists of 13 residues. V trimming: 8 bases; J trimming: 4 bases; junction bases outside the gene matches: 8. Germline values: CDR1 SQVTM, CDR2 ANQGSEA.

This clonotype was picked up a small number of times. The chain uses TRBV11-3 and TRBJ2-2; D gene ambiguous. The CDR3 is 12 residues long. Trimming took 5 bases from V and 3 from J, leaving 4 bases between them. Germline V lookup: CDR1 SGHNT, CDR2 YENEEA. CDR3 amino acids: CASSLHTGELFF. The CDR3 DNA reads TGTGCCAGCAGCCTACACACCGGGGAGCTGTTTTTT.

Remarks on this clonotype: A much larger clone is a single base away; this may be a read error. V gene TRBV10-2 combines with J gene TRBJ2-7; the D gene is possibly TRBD1 (7 bases). Germline loops: CDR1 WSHSY, CDR2 SAAADI. The CDR3 loop spans 14 amino acids. The DNA for the CDR3 is TGCGCCAGCAGTGGCGGGACAGCCTCCTACCAGCAGTACTTC. Its protein product is CASSGGTASYQQYF.

This clonotype occurred a few times. This rearrangement joins TRBV10-1 to TRBJ2-1; 11 nucleotides line up with TRBD2. V lost 6 bases, J lost 0 bases, and 4 bases stayed unmatched. Germline-derived CDR1 and CDR2 are WNHNN and SYGVQD (reference sequence). This CDR3 spans 16 amino acids. CDR3 region: CASSRLAGSSYNEQFF. CDR3 DNA: TGCGCCAGCAGCAGACTAGCGGGAAGCTCCTACAATGAGCAGTTCTTC.

Notes on this clonotype: A much larger clone differs by one base, so this may be a read error. V is TRBV20-1 and J is TRBJ2-1, with 8 bases that match TRBD2. This CDR3 region has 18 residues. The J segment lost 9 bases and the V segment lost 5 bases, leaving 24 bases of the junction unmatched. The germline V gene has CDR1 DFQATT and CDR2 SNEGSKA (reference sequence). The CDR3 DNA reads as TGCAGTGCTCAAGATACGCGGGTGGCGGGAGGCGCTAGGGGTGAGCAGTTCTTC. Its protein is CSAQDTRVAGGARGEQFF.

The V call is TRBV27, the J call TRBJ1-1; D may be TRBD1 (5 bases). This CDR3 has 14 amino acids. The V and J ends lost 2 bases and 3 bases respectively, with 10 bases between them. The germline V gene encodes CDR1 MNHEY and CDR2 SMNVEV (reference sequence). CDR3 loop: CASSLLPGDTEAFF. CDR3 bases: TGTGCCAGCAGTTTACTCCCGGGGGACACTGAAGCTTTCTTT.

The table lists this clonotype with many counts. V usage is TRBV28 and J usage is TRBJ1-2; D ambiguous. The germline V gene has CDR1 MDHEN and CDR2 SYDVKM. The germline V and J ends were trimmed by 7 bases and 8 bases, with 14 bases remaining between them. The CDR3 runs to 12 residues. CDR3 nucleotide sequence: TGTGCCAGCACCCGAACCTCTGTAGGCTACACCTTC. This translates into CASTRTSVGYTF.

There are many counts of this clonotype. The chain recombines TRBV29-1 with TRBJ2-5; 7 nucleotides agree with TRBD2. CDR3 length: 13 amino acids. The junction had 7 bases not matched to a gene; V was cut back by 8 bases and J by 1 base. Per germline, CDR1 SQVTM and CDR2 ANQGSEA. The DNA of the CDR3 is TGCAGCCATCAGACTAGCTCCCAAGAGACCCAGTACTTC. It translates to CSHQTSSQETQYF.

This clonotype was counted at least ten times. The chain combines TRBV7-8 with TRBJ2-6; no reliable D call. The germline CDR1 and CDR2 sequences are SGHVS and FQNEAQ. This CDR3 is built from 18 residues. V was trimmed by 5 bases and J by 0 bases, leaving 17 bases between them. This chain's CDR3 is CASSHRVNAFSGANVLTF. Here the CDR3 DNA reads TGTGCCAGCAGCCACCGGGTTAACGCCTTCTCTGGGGCCAACGTCCTGACTTTC.

The rearrangement uses TRBV28 and TRBJ1-5; 7 positions match TRBD1. From germline, CDR1 is MDHEN and CDR2 SYDVKM. The V segment lost 8 bases and the J segment 3 bases; nucleotides outside the gene matches: 10. The CDR3 loop spans 15 amino acids. CDR3 amino acids: CASATPTGINQPQHF. CDR3 coding DNA: TGTGCCAGCGCAACCCCGACAGGGATCAATCAGCCCCAGCATTTT.

This clonotype was counted at least ten times. The rearrangement uses TRBV5-1 and TRBJ2-3; D perhaps matches TRBD2 (6 bases). In germline, CDR1 is SGHRS, CDR2 YFSETQ. The CDR3 extends over 15 amino acids. V shed 0 bases and J shed 5 bases, with 13 bases lying between them. CDR3 amino acids: CASSLVASVLDTQYF. The CDR3 DNA is TGCGCCAGCAGCTTGGTGGCTAGCGTGTTAGATACGCAGTATTTT.

This clonotype was counted many times. The chain combines TRBV5-1 with TRBJ1-5; 10 bases are a match to TRBD1. The germline V gene encodes CDR1 SGHRS and CDR2 YFSETQ. With V trimmed by 4 bases and J by 5 bases, 3 bases remained unmatched. The CDR3 totals 14 residues. The CDR3 DNA is TGCGCCAGCAGCCCGGGACAGGGGTATCAGCCCCAGCATTTT. It specifies CASSPGQGYQPQHF.

Concerning this clonotype: This may come from a read error, since a much larger clone is one base off. The chain links TRBV27 to TRBJ2-1; 7 bases are a match to TRBD1. CDR1 MNHEY and CDR2 SMNVEV come from the germline V gene (reference sequence). The J segment lost 0 bases and the V segment lost 6 bases, leaving 8 bases of the junction unmatched. The CDR3 loop spans 16 amino acids. The CDR3 region has the DNA TGTGCCAGCAGATGGGACAGACAGAGCTCCTACAATGAGCAGTTCTTC. It specifies CASRWDRQSSYNEQFF.

This clonotype was counted at least ten times. V is TRBV20-1 and J is TRBJ1-1, with 10 positions matching TRBD1. This CDR3 contains 16 residues. The V gene end was trimmed by 0 bases and the J gene end by 8 bases; junction bases not matched to a gene: 12. Germline values: CDR1 DFQATT, CDR2 SNEGSKA (reference sequence). CDR3: CSARDWRGQGKSEAFF. The CDR3 DNA is TGCAGTGCTAGAGATTGGAGGGGACAGGGGAAGTCAGAAGCTTTCTTT.

This clonotype has more than one count but fewer than ten. The V and J genes are TRBV6-1 and TRBJ2-3; D is unclear. V was shortened by 11 bases and J by 0 bases, with 21 bases between the two germline ends. The CDR3 runs to 16 residues. Per germline, CDR1 MNHNS and CDR2 SASEGT. CDR3 DNA sequence: TGTGCCGGTTCACATGATTGGGGTACCAGCACAGATACGCAGTATTTT. Its protein product is CAGSHDWGTSTDTQYF.

This clonotype has at least ten counts. The chain links TRBV20-1 to TRBJ1-5, with D possibly TRBD1 on 6 matching bases. This CDR3 is built from 12 residues. CDR1 and CDR2 from the germline V gene are DFQATT and SNEGSKA (reference sequence). CDR3 protein: CRAGDSNQPQHF. The DNA for the CDR3 is TGCAGAGCAGGGGATAGCAATCAGCCCCAGCATTTT.

This clonotype was seen many times. The chain carries TRBV27 and TRBJ1-6; D possibly corresponds to TRBD1 (6 bases). The germline V gene encodes CDR1 MNHEY and CDR2 SMNVEV (reference sequence). CDR3 length equals 15 residues. V lost 3 bases, J lost 7 bases, and 13 bases lay in between. The CDR3 loop reads CASSFGQGRNSPLHF. DNA for the CDR3: TGTGCCAGCAGTTTCGGGCAGGGGCGCAATTCACCCCTCCACTTT.

The chain recombines TRBV10-3 with TRBJ2-5; D gene ambiguous. Looked up from germline, CDR1 is ENHRY and CDR2 is SYGVKD. This CDR3 is 15 amino acids long. Trimming removed 0 bases at V and 1 base at J, with 9 bases between. CDR3 nucleotide sequence: TGTGCCATCAGTGAGTCGTGGACGGGCCAAGAGACCCAGTACTTC. This translates into CAISESWTGQETQYF.

The chain employs TRBV6-4 and TRBJ2-3; 10 nucleotides align to TRBD2. The CDR3 length is 16 residues. Losses at the gene ends were 6 bases for V and 2 bases for J; bases not matched to a gene: 8. CDR1 is MRHNA and CDR2 is SNTAGT in the germline V gene. DNA of the CDR3: TGTGCCAGCAGAGACAGAGCGGGGGGGGTCACAGATACGCAGTATTTT. Protein product: CASRDRAGGVTDTQYF.